This T cell receptor (beta chain) was sequenced in a study of cytomegalovirus exposure and HLA in healthy donors. Study-wide context: Early release data held some 79 million unique TCRs from HLA-typed donors.

This clone has just one count. As yet, its antigen is unknown. Losses at the gene ends were 3 bases for V and 0 bases for J; bases not matched to a gene: 4. Germline V lookup: CDR1 KGHSH, CDR2 LQKENI. The CDR3 loop spans 16 amino acids. The PCR was carried out with 60 Vbeta primers and 13 Jbeta primers. Assay: immunoSEQ multiplex PCR; the TCRdb copy retains only in-frame clones and omits some. The data show tens of thousands of clones, 65% to 85% seen once. Study-wide points: CMV serostatus alone was available as immune exposure information. In a later analysis, across HLA loci, associated TCR counts were highest for DRB1, lowest for HLA-C.

The chain uses TRBV18 and TRBJ2-3, with 9 bases identical to TRBD2. Sequenced input: PBMCs. This clonotype was sampled from a man aged 30 to 45 in good health and CMV-seronegative. The CDR3 DNA sequence: TGTGCCAGCTCACCCTGGACTAGCGAGAGCACAGATACGCAGTATTTT. Its translation is CASSPWTSESTDTQYF.